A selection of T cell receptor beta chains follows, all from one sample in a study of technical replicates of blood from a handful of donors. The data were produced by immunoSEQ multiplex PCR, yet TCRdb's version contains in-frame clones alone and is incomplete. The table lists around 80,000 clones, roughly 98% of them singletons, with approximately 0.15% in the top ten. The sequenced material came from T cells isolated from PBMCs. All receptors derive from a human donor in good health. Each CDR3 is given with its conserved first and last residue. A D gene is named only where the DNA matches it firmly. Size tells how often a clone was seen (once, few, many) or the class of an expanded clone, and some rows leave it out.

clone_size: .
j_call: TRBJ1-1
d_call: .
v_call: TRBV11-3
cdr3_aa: CASSRTQGNTEAFF
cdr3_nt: TGTGCCAGCAGCCGGACACAGGGTAACACTGAAGCTTTCTTT

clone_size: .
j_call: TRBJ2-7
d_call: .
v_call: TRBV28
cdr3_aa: CASSLWGGEQYF
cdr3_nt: TGTGCCAGCAGTTTGTGGGGAGGCGAGCAGTACTTC

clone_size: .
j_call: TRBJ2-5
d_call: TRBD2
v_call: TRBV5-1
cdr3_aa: CASSLAGTPAQETQYF
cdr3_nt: TGCGCCAGCAGTCTAGCGGGCACGCCGGCCCAAGAGACCCAGTACTTC

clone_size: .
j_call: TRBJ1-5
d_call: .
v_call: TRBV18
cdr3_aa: CASSPTGPMEAINQPQHF
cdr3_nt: TGTGCCAGCTCCCCGACAGGCCCGATGGAGGCAATAAATCAGCCCCAGCATTTT

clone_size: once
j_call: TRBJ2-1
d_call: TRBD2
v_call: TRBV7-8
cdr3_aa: CASSLARTGGPKNEQFF
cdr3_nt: TGTGCCAGCAGCTTAGCGCGAACGGGAGGGCCGAAAAATGAGCAGTTCTTC

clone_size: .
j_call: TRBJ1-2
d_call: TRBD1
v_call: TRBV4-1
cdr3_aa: CASSRDRGNYGYTF
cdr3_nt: TGCGCCAGCAGCCGTGACAGGGGTAACTATGGCTACACCTTC

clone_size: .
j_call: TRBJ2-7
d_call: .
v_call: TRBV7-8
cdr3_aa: CASSLVSAVSSYEQYF
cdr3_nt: TGTGCCAGCAGCTTAGTTAGTGCGGTAAGCTCCTACGAGCAGTACTTC

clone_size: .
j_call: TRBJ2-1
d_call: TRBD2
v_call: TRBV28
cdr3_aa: CASSPSSGVTYNEQFF
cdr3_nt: TGTGCCAGCAGTCCGAGTAGCGGGGTTACCTACAATGAGCAGTTCTTC

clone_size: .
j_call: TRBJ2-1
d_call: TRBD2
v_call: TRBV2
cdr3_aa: CASSGGLAGNNEQFF
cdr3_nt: TGTGCCAGCAGCGGCGGACTAGCGGGGAACAATGAGCAGTTCTTC

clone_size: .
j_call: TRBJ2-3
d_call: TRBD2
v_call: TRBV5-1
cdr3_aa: CASSLGWTSEHTDTQYF
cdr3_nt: TGCGCCAGCAGCTTGGGCTGGACTAGCGAGCACACAGATACGCAGTATTTT

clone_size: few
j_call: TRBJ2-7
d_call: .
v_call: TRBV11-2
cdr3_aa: CASSLALEYEQYF
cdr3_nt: TGTGCCAGCAGCTTAGCGTTAGAATACGAGCAGTACTTC

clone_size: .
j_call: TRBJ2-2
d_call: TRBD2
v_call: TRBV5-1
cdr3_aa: CASSLYGGGGLAFGTGELFF
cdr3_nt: TGCGCCAGCAGCTTATACGGCGGGGGGGGACTGGCGTTTGGCACCGGGGAGCTGTTTTTT

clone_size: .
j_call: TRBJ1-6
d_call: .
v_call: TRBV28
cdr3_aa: CASWTVHSPLHF
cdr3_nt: TGTGCCAGTTGGACAGTGCATTCACCCCTCCACTTT

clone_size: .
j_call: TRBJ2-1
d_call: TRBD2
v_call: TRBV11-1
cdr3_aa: CASSPGLAGYQFF
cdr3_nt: TGTGCCAGCAGCCCGGGACTAGCGGGCTATCAGTTCTTC

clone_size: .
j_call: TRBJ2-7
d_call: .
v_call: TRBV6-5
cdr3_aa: CASTPRGLSYEQYF
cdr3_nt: TGTGCCAGCACCCCACGGGGGTTAAGCTACGAGCAGTACTTC

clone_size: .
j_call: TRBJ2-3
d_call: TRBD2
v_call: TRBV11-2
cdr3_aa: CASSPRLAGDRQSTDTQYF
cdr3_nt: TGTGCCAGCAGCCCGCGACTAGCGGGGGATAGGCAGAGCACAGATACGCAGTATTTT

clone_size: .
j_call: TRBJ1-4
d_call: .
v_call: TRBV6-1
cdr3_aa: CASSNRPGDEKLFF
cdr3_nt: TGTGCCAGCAGTAACAGGCCAGGGGATGAAAAACTGTTTTTT

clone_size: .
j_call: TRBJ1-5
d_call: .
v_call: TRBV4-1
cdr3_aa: CASSQHGGEAPAQPQHF
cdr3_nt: TGCGCCAGCAGCCAGCATGGGGGCGAGGCCCCGGCTCAGCCCCAGCATTTT

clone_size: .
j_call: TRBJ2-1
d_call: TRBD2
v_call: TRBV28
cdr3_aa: CASSLAGVHNEQFF
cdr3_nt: TGTGCCAGCAGTTTAGCGGGAGTCCACAATGAGCAGTTCTTC

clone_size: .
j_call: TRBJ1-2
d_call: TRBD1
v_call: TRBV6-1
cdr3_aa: CASSRDRSLYGYTF
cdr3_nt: TGTGCCAGCAGCCGGGACAGGTCGCTCTATGGCTACACCTTC

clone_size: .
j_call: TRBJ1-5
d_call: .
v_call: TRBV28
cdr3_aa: CASSFDSRPSSQHF
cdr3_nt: TGTGCCAGCAGTTTCGACAGCCGTCCATCGTCCCAGCATTTT

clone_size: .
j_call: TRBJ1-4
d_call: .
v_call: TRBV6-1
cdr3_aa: CASRQWATNEKLFF
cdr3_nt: TGTGCCAGCAGACAGTGGGCAACTAATGAAAAACTGTTTTTT

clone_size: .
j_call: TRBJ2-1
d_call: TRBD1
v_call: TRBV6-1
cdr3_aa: CASTGQASSYNEQFF
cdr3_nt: TGTGCCAGCACCGGACAGGCGAGCTCCTACAATGAGCAGTTCTTC

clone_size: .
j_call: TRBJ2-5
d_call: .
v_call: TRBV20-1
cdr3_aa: CKGLGETQYF
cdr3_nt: TGCAAGGGACTGGGGGAGACCCAGTACTTC

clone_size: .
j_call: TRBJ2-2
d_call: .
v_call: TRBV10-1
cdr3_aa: CASSVDLLTGELFF
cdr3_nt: TGCGCCAGCAGTGTTGATCTACTCACCGGGGAGCTGTTTTTT

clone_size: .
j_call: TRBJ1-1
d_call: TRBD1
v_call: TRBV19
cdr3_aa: CASSLRRQGFGNTEAFF
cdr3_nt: TGTGCCAGTAGTCTGCGGAGACAGGGGTTCGGGAACACTGAAGCTTTCTTT

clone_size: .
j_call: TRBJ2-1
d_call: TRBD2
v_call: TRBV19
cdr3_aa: CASSEIGAGGPFNEQFF
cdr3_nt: TGTGCCAGTAGTGAGATTGGAGCGGGAGGGCCTTTTAATGAGCAGTTCTTC

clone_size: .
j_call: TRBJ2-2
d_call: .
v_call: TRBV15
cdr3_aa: CATSRGAGINTGELFF
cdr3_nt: TGTGCCACCAGCAGAGGCGCCGGGATTAACACCGGGGAGCTGTTTTTT

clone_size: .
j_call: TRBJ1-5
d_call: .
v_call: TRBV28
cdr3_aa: CASSFYRSPNQPQHF
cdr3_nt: TGTGCCAGCAGTTTCTACAGGAGCCCCAATCAGCCCCAGCATTTT

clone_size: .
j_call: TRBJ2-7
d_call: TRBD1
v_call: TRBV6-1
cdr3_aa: CASREPGQGRSSYEQYF
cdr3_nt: TGTGCCAGCAGAGAACCGGGACAGGGACGAAGCTCCTACGAGCAGTACTTC

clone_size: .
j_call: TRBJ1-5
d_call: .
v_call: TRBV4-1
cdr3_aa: CASSQVSTPYSNQPQHF
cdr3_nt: TGCGCCAGCAGCCAAGTTTCGACACCGTATAGCAATCAGCCCCAGCATTTT

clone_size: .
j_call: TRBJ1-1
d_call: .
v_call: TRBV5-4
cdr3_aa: CASSPLTGNTEAFF
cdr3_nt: TGTGCCAGCAGTCCCTTGACGGGAAACACTGAAGCTTTCTTT

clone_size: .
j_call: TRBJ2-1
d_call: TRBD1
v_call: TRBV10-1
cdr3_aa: CASSESRTGVYNEQFF
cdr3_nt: TGCGCCAGCAGTGAGTCCAGGACAGGGGTCTACAATGAGCAGTTCTTC

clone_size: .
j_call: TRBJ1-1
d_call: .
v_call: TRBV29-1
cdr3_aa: CSVGSGGTEAFF
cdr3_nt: TGCAGCGTTGGATCCGGGGGCACTGAAGCTTTCTTT

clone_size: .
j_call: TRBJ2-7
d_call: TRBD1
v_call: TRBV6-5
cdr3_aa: CASGTVPNEQYF
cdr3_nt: TGTGCCAGCGGGACAGTACCGAACGAGCAGTACTTC

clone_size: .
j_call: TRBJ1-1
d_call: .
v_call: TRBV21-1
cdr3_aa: CAAQGVNTEAFF
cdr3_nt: TGTGCCGCCCAGGGGGTGAACACTGAAGCTTTCTTT

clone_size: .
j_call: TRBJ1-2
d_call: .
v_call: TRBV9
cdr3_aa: CASSDITQRANYGYTF
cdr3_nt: TGTGCCAGCAGCGACATAACCCAGAGGGCTAACTATGGCTACACCTTC

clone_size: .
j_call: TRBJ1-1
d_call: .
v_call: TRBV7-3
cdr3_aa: CASSSHMNTEAFF
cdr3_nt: TGTGCCAGCAGCTCCCACATGAACACTGAAGCTTTCTTT

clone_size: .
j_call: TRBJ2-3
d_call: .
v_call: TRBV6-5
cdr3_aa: CASSYSAGTPGDTQYF
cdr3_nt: TGTGCCAGCAGTTACTCGGCGGGAACCCCTGGGGATACGCAGTATTTT